This T cell receptor beta chain was obtained from a study of cytomegalovirus exposure and HLA in healthy donors. Study-wide findings and caveats: A later analysis found that most CMV-associated TCR beta chains appeared HLA-restricted.

This clone has just one count. As yet, its antigen is unknown. This PCR relied on a set of 60 Vbeta primers and 13 Jbeta primers. Assay used: immunoSEQ multiplex PCR; TCRdb lists only in-frame clones, some missing. Of about 120,000 clones in the sample, over 65% were seen once. Germline-derived CDR1 and CDR2 are SQVTM and ANQGSEA. CDR3 length: 13 residues. Trimming cost V 7 bases and J 5 bases, with 17 bases left between them. The chain carries TRBV29-1 and TRBJ1-2; tentatively, D is TRBD1 (5 bases). The sample was PBMCs. This TCR came from a woman between 40 and 55 years old in good health and CMV-seropositive. CDR3 DNA: TGCAGCGCTGGCTCGGGACTGAGATATGGCTACACCTTC. This translates into CSAGSGLRYGYTF.